Each of the 10 T cell receptor beta chains below was sequenced from the same sample in a study of blood T cells in healthy people across ages (dated by TCRdb to the mid-2010s). The receptor library was made with 5' RACE. This sample was sequenced with an Illumina HiSeq 2500. The second PCR ran for about 6 to 12 cycles and used a J-beta primer mix along with a sample-barcoded 5' primer. TCRdb handled the public reads itself, with Q25 trimming in fastp and clone calling in MiXCR, and kept productive beta chains. Every CDR3 protein is listed once, alongside the most common genes and DNA of its rows. The sample table shows 1.5 million to 2 million distinct CDR3 sequences, and less than 50% are seen once. The ten largest clones capture around 2.1% of the sample. The sequencing sample was made of blood. All receptors derive from a woman in her thirties or forties in good health.

This chain connects TRBV6-2 or TRBV6-3 to TRBJ2-1; 9 bases align to TRBD1. Germline CDR1 and CDR2: MNHEY and SVGEGT. This CDR3 comprises 15 residues. V lost 9 bases and J lost 9; bases outside the gene matches: 15. The CDR3 is CASQARDRDYGEQFF. CDR3 DNA: TGTGCCAGTCAAGCCCGGGACAGGGACTATGGTGAGCAGTTCTTC.

This CDR3 reads CASSLHTYEQYF. The CDR3 nucleotides are TGTGCCAGCAGCCTTCATACCTACGAGCAGTACTTC. This sequence joins TRBV7-9 and TRBJ2-5, with unresolved D. The end of the DNA is better explained by TRBJ2-7, so the J call may be wrong. CDR3 size: 12 residues. Germline V gene sequence: CDR1 SEHNR, CDR2 FQNEAQ (reference sequence).

This chain uses TRBV3-1 with TRBJ1-2; D possibly corresponds to TRBD1 (6 bases). The ends were cut back, 1 base at V and 2 bases at J, with 11 bases in the middle. From germline, CDR1 is LGHDT and CDR2 YNNKEL (reference sequence). CDR3 length equals 15 residues. The CDR3 reads CASSQVHGTNYGYTF. The DNA for the CDR3 is TGTGCCAGCAGCCAAGTGCACGGGACAAACTATGGCTACACCTTC.

The V call is TRBV7-3, the J call TRBJ1-1, with D perhaps matching TRBD1 (5 bases). This CDR3 has 20 amino acids. Trimming took 2 bases from V and 1 from J, leaving 26 bases between them. Germline loops: CDR1 SGHTA, CDR2 FQGTGA. The CDR3: CASSLDPMSGLGHKNTEAFF. CDR3 DNA sequence: TGTGCCAGCAGCTTAGATCCAATGAGTGGTTTAGGACACAAGAACACTGAAGCTTTCTTT.

The chain links TRBV4-1 to TRBJ2-1, with TRBD1 identical over 9 bases. This CDR3 has 17 residues. Losses at the gene ends were 5 bases for V and 6 bases for J; bases not matched to a gene: 14. The germline gives CDR1 MGHRA, CDR2 YSYEKL. The CDR3 reads CASSGYGQGQNFNEQFF. CDR3 bases: TGCGCCAGCAGCGGTTACGGACAGGGGCAGAACTTCAATGAGCAGTTCTTC.

V and J are TRBV12-3 or TRBV12-4 and TRBJ1-2, with a possible D match to TRBD1 (5 bases). The CDR3 covers 14 residues. V was pared by 5 bases and J by 4 bases, with 14 bases between. CDR3 DNA sequence: TGTGCCAGCAGTCCTACGGGGGTTTCCTATGGCTACACCTTC. Its translation is CASSPTGVSYGYTF.

This clonotype was detected a few times. The rearrangement joins TRBV20-1 to TRBJ2-1; 11 positions agree with TRBD2. The V segment lost 5 bases and the J segment 6 bases; nucleotides outside the gene matches: 6. Germline CDR1 DFQATT, CDR2 SNEGSKA (reference sequence). The CDR3 has 14 amino acids. CDR3 protein: CSASGTSGFNEQFF. The CDR3 coding sequence is TGCAGTGCTTCCGGGACTAGCGGTTTCAATGAGCAGTTCTTC.

The genes are TRBV10-3 and TRBJ1-5; weak D call: TRBD1 (6 bases). Germline V gene sequence: CDR1 ENHRY, CDR2 SYGVKD. Trimming removed 6 bases from V and 2 bases from J, with 14 bases in between. The CDR3 covers 15 residues. In DNA, the CDR3 is TGTGCCATCAGGAGTTCAGGGGCGGGCAATCAGCCCCAGCATTTT. The encoded protein is CAIRSSGAGNQPQHF.

The V gene is TRBV5-1, the J gene TRBJ1-2; D gene ambiguous. Deletions cut 0 bases from V and 3 bases from J, with 12 bases between. Germline V gives CDR1 SGHRS, CDR2 YFSETQ. This CDR3 has 15 residues. The CDR3 is CASSLEGRLDYGYTF. The CDR3 bases are TGCGCCAGCAGCTTGGAGGGCAGGTTGGACTATGGCTACACCTTC. Full variable domain (remainder filled in from reference TRBV5-1 and TRBJ1-2): KAGVTQTPRYLIKTRGQQVTLSCSPISGHRSVSWYQQTPGQGLQFLFEYFSETQRNKGNFPGRFSGRQFSNSRSEMNVSTLELGDSALYLCASSLEGRLDYGYTFGSGTRLTVV.

The V call is TRBV9, the J call TRBJ2-3, with D possibly matching TRBD2 (7 bases). CDR1 is SGDLS, CDR2 YYNGEE, per germline. The length of the CDR3 is 15 residues. V lost 2 bases and J lost 8, with 18 bases in between. Here the CDR3 reads CASSVVSGGTSTQYF. For the CDR3, the DNA is TGTGCCAGCAGCGTGGTTTCGGGGGGCACAAGTACGCAGTATTTT.